This TCR beta chain was sequenced in a study of neoadjuvant anti-PD-1 for oral cavity cancer. This table comes from immunoSEQ multiplex PCR, and its TCRdb copy is limited to in-frame clones, with some not included. Among about 16,000 clones listed, around two thirds were seen once. The V end lost 5 bases, the J end lost 4 bases, and 12 bases lay between the germline ends. The CDR3 sequence is 14 residues long. Germline V lookup: CDR1 SGHVS, CDR2 FNYEAQ. This receptor was identified in a person aged 40 to 85 with oral cavity squamous cell carcinoma. The rearrangement uses TRBV7-6 and TRBJ1-5, with D uncertain. Sequenced here: PBMCs, sampled before nivolumab (anti-PD-1) treatment. The CDR3 loop reads CASSRGGSNQPQHF. The CDR3 nucleotides read TGTGCCAGCAGCAGAGGAGGCAGTAATCAGCCCCAGCATTTT.